The 7 T cell receptor beta chains given below trace back to one sample, sequenced in a study of OX40 agonist ivuxolimab in advanced cancers. Some clones are missing from TCRdb's copy, which holds only in-frame ones; the method was immunoSEQ multiplex PCR. The sample includes more than 80,000 clones, roughly 90% of them seen just once. This material consisted of CD4+ or CD8+ T cells sorted from blood, taken in a trial of the OX40 agonist ivuxolimab. The source is an adult with an advanced solid tumor such as melanoma, head and neck, liver or kidney cancer.

This rearrangement joins TRBV5-1 to TRBJ2-3; a weak D match, TRBD2 (5 bases). The V and J ends lost 0 bases and 3 bases respectively, with 11 bases between them. CDR1 is SGHRS and CDR2 is YFSETQ in the germline V gene. There are 15 residues in the CDR3. The CDR3 here is CASSLDLRGTDTQYF. The CDR3 DNA reads TGCGCCAGCAGCTTGGATCTTCGAGGGACAGATACGCAGTATTTT. Together with reference TRBV5-1 and TRBJ2-3, the CDR3 gives the full variable domain: KAGVTQTPRYLIKTRGQQVTLSCSPISGHRSVSWYQQTPGQGLQFLFEYFSETQRNKGNFPGRFSGRQFSNSRSEMNVSTLELGDSALYLCASSLDLRGTDTQYFGPGTRLTVL.

In its sample, this clone was seen once. This chain's CDR3 is CASSLGQDYEQYF. CDR3 nucleotides: TGTGCCAGCAGTTTGGGTCAGGACTACGAGCAGTACTTC. V gene TRBV28 combines with J gene TRBJ2-7; no reliable D call. The CDR3 is 13 amino acids. Germline assignment: CDR1 MDHEN and CDR2 SYDVKM. The V end was cut by 3 bases, the J end by 3 bases, with 9 bases between.

This clone was recorded only once. The V and J genes are TRBV11-2 and TRBJ2-1; 13 bases map to TRBD2. Trimming at V came to 5 bases and at J to 5 bases, leaving 12 bases not matched to a gene. Germline V gene sequence: CDR1 SGHAT, CDR2 FQNNGV. The CDR3 runs 18 residues. The CDR3 DNA reads TGTGCCAGCAGCACCCGGATGGGGGGGACTAGCGGGAACAATGAGCAGTTCTTC. Protein: CASSTRMGGTSGNNEQFF.

This clone occurred a few times. The rearrangement joins TRBV18 to TRBJ2-7; 10 bases align to TRBD1. V shed 5 bases, J shed 3 bases, and the junction held 7 bases outside the gene matches. The CDR3 totals 15 residues. From germline, CDR1 is KGHSH and CDR2 LQKENI. This chain's CDR3 is CASSKSGTGDYEQYF. CDR3 nucleotide sequence: TGTGCCAGCTCAAAATCCGGGACAGGGGACTACGAGCAGTACTTC.

This clone was seen just once. The chain uses TRBV7-9 and TRBJ2-5, with TRBD2 matching 7 bases. The trim removed 5 bases at V and 2 bases at J, leaving 8 bases unmatched. CDR3 size: 15 residues. Germline lookup yields CDR1 SEHNR and CDR2 FQNEAQ (reference sequence). For the CDR3, the DNA is TGTGCCAGCAGCCTACTAGCGAGTCGACAAGAGACCCAGTACTTC. Translation: CASSLLASRQETQYF.

This chain links TRBV10-3 with TRBJ2-2; D is unclear. The ends were cut back, 4 bases at V and 6 bases at J, with 9 bases in the middle. Germline V gene data show CDR1 as ENHRY and CDR2 as SYGVKD. CDR3 length: 13 residues. The CDR3 sequence: CAISAGSPGELFF. The CDR3 DNA follows: TGTGCCATCAGTGCGGGCAGCCCCGGGGAGCTGTTTTTT.

This chain joins TRBV28 and TRBJ1-3; the D gene is possibly TRBD1 (6 bases). CDR3 size: 14 residues. The germline CDR1 and CDR2 sequences are MDHEN and SYDVKM. With 6 bases removed from V and 4 bases from J, the gap between germline ends came to 13 bases. The CDR3 DNA reads TGTGCCAGCAGAACCGACAGGTTGGGAAACACCATATATTTT. Protein: CASRTDRLGNTIYF.